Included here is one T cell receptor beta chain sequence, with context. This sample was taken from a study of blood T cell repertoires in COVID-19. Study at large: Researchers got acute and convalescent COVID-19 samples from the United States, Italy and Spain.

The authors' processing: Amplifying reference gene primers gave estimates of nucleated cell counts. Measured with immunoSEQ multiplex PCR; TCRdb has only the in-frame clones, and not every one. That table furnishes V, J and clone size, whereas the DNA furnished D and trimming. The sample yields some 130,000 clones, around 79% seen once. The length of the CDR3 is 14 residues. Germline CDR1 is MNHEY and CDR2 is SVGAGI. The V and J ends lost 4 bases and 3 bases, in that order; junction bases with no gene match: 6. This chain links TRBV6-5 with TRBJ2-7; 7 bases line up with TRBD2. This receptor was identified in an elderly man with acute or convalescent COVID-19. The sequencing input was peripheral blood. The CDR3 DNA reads TGTGCCAGCAGTTTCGGGGGGTCCGTCTACGAGCAGTACTTC. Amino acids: CASSFGGSVYEQYF.